This T cell receptor (beta chain) was sequenced for a study of T cells after yellow fever vaccination. Study as a whole: With SMART-Seq v4 Ultra Low Input, the fractions containing low cell numbers were prepared.

V dropped 7 bases and J dropped 0 bases, with 18 bases sitting between them. This CDR3 has 17 residues. UMIs and a universal primer site were added when TCR cDNA was made by 5'RACE template switching. TCRdb itself ran the 5' RACE reads through MiXCR, one entry per CDR3 protein. The sample has approximately 450,000 distinct CDR3 sequences, around 20% seen once. Points on this clonotype: What it binds is not known.

Notes on the study in general: Subsequent booster samples again held most clones from primary vaccination (less than 98% CD4, about 85% CD8). In FACS-sorted repertoires, abundant clonotypes from the bulk population could appear as contaminants.

The chain uses TRBV12-3 or TRBV12-4 and TRBJ2-2; D possibly matches TRBD1 or TRBD2 (6 bases each). Here the sequenced sample was PBMCs, taken before the yellow fever booster vaccination. This TCR was recovered from a man aged 18 to 29 who received the YFV17D yellow fever vaccine. The CDR3 spells CASNRRGQATNTGELFF. The DNA of the CDR3 is TGTGCCAGCAACCGGAGGGGACAAGCTACGAACACCGGGGAGCTGTTTTTT.